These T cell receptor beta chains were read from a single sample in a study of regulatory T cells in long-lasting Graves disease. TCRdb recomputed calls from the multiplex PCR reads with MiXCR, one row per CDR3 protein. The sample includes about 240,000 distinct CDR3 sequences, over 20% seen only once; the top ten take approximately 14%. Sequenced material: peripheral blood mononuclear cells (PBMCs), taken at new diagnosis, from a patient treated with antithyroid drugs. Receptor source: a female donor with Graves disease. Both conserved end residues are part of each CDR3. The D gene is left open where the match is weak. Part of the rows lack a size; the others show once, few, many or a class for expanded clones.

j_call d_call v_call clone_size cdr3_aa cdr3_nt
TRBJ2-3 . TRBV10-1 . CASSSGGVSTDTQYF TGCGCCAGCAGCTCCGGAGGGGTGAGCACAGATACGCAGTATTTT
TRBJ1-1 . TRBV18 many CASSPSRVEAFF TGTGCCAGCTCACCAAGTCGAGTAGAAGCTTTCTTT
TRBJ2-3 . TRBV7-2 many CASSLNAERRGTDTQYF TGTGCCAGCAGCTTAAATGCGGAAAGACGCGGCACAGATACGCAGTATTTT
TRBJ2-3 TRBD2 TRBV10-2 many CASSESLAGLTDTQYF TGCGCCAGCAGTGAGTCACTAGCGGGACTTACAGATACGCAGTATTTT
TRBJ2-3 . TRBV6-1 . CASSSDQTQDTQYF TGTGCCAGCAGTTCGGACCAGACCCAAGATACGCAGTATTTT
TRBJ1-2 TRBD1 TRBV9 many CASSPRQGLRNYGYTF TGTGCCAGCAGCCCTCGACAGGGCCTGCGAAACTATGGCTACACCTTC
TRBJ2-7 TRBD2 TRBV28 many CASSLSGGSWEQYF TGTGCCAGCAGTTTAAGCGGGGGGAGTTGGGAGCAGTACTTC
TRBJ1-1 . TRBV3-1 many CASSQAAMTTEAFF TGTGCCAGCAGCCAAGCGGCAATGACCACTGAAGCTTTCTTT
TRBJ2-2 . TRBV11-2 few CASSLQVAVNTGELFF TGTGCCAGCAGCTTACAGGTAGCAGTCAACACCGGGGAGCTGTTTTTT
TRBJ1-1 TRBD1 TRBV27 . CASGLTGVNTEAFF TGTGCCAGCGGATTGACAGGGGTGAACACTGAAGCTTTCTTT
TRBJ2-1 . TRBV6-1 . CASSDNRNSYNEQFF TGTGCCAGCAGTGATAACAGAAACTCCTACAATGAGCAGTTCTTC
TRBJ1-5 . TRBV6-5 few CASSYLVGSNQPQHF TGTGCCAGCAGTTACCTGGTGGGTAGCAATCAGCCCCAGCATTTT
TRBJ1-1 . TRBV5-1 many CASAGAVNTEAFF TGCGCCAGCGCAGGGGCGGTGAACACTGAAGCTTTCTTT
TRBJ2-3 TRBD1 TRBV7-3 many CASSSRTGTADTDTQYF TGTGCCAGCAGCTCCAGGACCGGGACAGCGGACACAGATACGCAGTATTTT
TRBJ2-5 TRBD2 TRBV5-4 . CASSQGLAGGETQYF TGTGCCAGCAGCCAAGGACTAGCGGGGGGAGAGACCCAGTACTTC
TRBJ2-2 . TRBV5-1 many CASSWNTGPGELFF TGCGCCAGCAGCTGGAACACAGGGCCCGGGGAGCTGTTTTTT
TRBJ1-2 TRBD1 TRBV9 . CASSASLGQGHGYTF TGTGCCAGCAGCGCATCGTTGGGACAGGGGCATGGCTACACCTTC
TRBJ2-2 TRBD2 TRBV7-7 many CASSASGGGAGELFF TGTGCCAGCAGTGCTAGCGGGGGGGGCGCCGGGGAGCTGTTTTTT
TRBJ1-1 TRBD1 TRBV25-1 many CASRPRDRVKAFF TGTGCCAGCCGTCCCAGGGACAGGGTGAAGGCTTTCTTT
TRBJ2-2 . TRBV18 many CASSVQAPGELFF TGTGCCAGCTCAGTCCAGGCCCCCGGGGAGCTGTTTTTT
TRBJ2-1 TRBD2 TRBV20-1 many CSATGTTRSSYNEQFF TGCAGTGCAACCGGGACTACCCGGAGTTCGTACAATGAGCAGTTCTTC
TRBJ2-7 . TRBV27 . CASSRNLHAEQYF TGTGCCAGCAGTCGAAACCTGCACGCCGAGCAGTACTTC
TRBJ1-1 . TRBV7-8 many CASSFDGNTEAFF TGTGCCAGCAGCTTCGACGGGAACACTGAAGCTTTCTTT
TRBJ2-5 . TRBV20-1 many CSASILAGETQYF TGCAGTGCTAGCATACTAGCTGGGGAGACCCAGTACTTC
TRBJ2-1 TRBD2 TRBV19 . CASSIFPPLAGGYNEQFF TGTGCCAGTAGTATCTTCCCTCCCCTAGCGGGAGGGTATAATGAGCAGTTCTTC
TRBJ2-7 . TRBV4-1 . CASSQAFSAGYEQYF TGCGCCAGCAGCCAAGCGTTTTCGGCAGGCTACGAGCAGTACTTC
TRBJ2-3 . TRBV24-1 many CATSALQGDTQYF TGTGCCACCAGTGCCCTCCAGGGCGATACGCAGTATTTT
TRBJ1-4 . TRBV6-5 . CASSLSADEKLFF TGTGCCAGCAGTTTGTCGGCGGATGAAAAACTGTTTTTT
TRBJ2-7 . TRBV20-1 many CSARDQRGLGYEQYF TGCAGTGCTAGAGATCAGAGGGGTTTAGGCTACGAGCAGTACTTC
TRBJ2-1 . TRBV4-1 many CASSQTGFDNEQFF TGCGCCAGCAGCCAAACAGGGTTCGACAATGAGCAGTTCTTC
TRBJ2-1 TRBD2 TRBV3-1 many CASSQKGDYHNEQFF TGTGCCAGCAGCCAAAAAGGGGACTACCACAATGAGCAGTTCTTC
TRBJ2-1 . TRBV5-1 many CASSGIMDNEQFF TGCGCCAGCAGCGGGATAATGGACAATGAGCAGTTCTTC
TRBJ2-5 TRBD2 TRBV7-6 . CASSLPPSGGGGETQYF TGTGCCAGCAGCTTACCCCCTAGCGGGGGGGGGGGGGAGACCCAGTACTTC
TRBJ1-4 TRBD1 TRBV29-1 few CSPLWTGADEKLFF TGCAGCCCCCTCTGGACAGGGGCGGATGAAAAACTGTTTTTT
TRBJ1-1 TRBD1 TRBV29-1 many CSAGQGDTEAFF TGCAGCGCCGGACAGGGAGACACTGAAGCTTTCTTT
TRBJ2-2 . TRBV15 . CATSRDNGGTGELFF TGTGCCACCAGCAGAGATAACGGAGGGACCGGGGAGCTGTTTTTT
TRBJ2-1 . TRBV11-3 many CASSHPYNEQFF TGTGCCAGCAGCCACCCCTACAATGAGCAGTTCTTC